This T cell receptor (beta chain) was recorded in a study of beta chain features in type 1 diabetes. Looking at the study overall: The number of sorted cells examined across all samples was around 99 million. The study's findings and limits: Possible PCR preference for shorter templates applied equally to patients and controls.

Concerning this clone itself: What it recognizes is unknown.

CDR3 length equals 15 residues. The ends lost 0 bases at V and 8 bases at J; junction bases unmatched: 10. The germline V gene has CDR1 SGHRS and CDR2 YFSETQ. The entirety of the isolated RNA underwent reverse transcription, so expressed TCRB transcripts were sequenced. TCRdb's table, derived via immunoSEQ multiplex PCR, lists solely in-frame clones and lacks some. The table includes fewer than 250,000 clones, about 10% detected once. Sequencing was performed on naive CD4+ T cells from blood. The source is a woman aged 18-29 years in good health. The chain has TRBV5-1 and TRBJ1-1; 7 positions match TRBD1. CDR3 sequence (DNA): TGCGCCAGCAGCTTGGGGGACAGAGACTTGCCAGAAGCTTTCTTT. Protein: CASSLGDRDLPEAFF.